This T cell receptor beta chain was identified in a study of cytomegalovirus exposure and HLA in healthy donors. Study-wide findings and caveats: Reportedly, TCR beta sequences accurately predicted HLA-A and HLA-B alleles in most subjects. Previous analysis showed most TCR beta V segments were productive about 90% or about 30% of the time.

A multiplex PCR was run with 60 Vbeta primers and 13 Jbeta primers. Generated by immunoSEQ multiplex PCR, the TCRdb table keeps only in-frame clones and is missing some. The sample shows about 150,000 clones, approximately 80% of them seen only once. This CDR3 has 19 residues. The V and J ends lost 2 bases and 1 base, in that order; junction bases with no gene match: 12. Germline V lookup: CDR1 LGHNT, CDR2 FRNRAP. A remark on this clone: What it binds is unknown.

The sample taken for sequencing was PBMCs. J is TRBJ2-3 and V is TRBV12-5, with TRBD2 matching over 10 bases. The sequence came from a man between 40 and 49 years old in good health and CMV-seronegative. CDR3 DNA sequence: TGTGCTAGTGGTTTGCCCCCCGGGACTAGCGCGCCAGGCACAGATACGCAGTATTTT. Translating it yields CASGLPPGTSAPGTDTQYF.